The rows below give T cell receptor beta chains drawn from one sample of a study of T cell repertoires in ileal Crohn's disease. Profiled with immunoSEQ multiplex PCR; TCRdb holds only in-frame clones, not every one. The repertoire holds roughly 14,000 clones, with 80% to 85% as singletons. Material for sequencing was ileal tissue. The receptors derive from an adult with Crohn's disease. Both conserved end residues are part of each CDR3. The order of the fields is CDR3 DNA, CDR3 protein, V gene, D gene, J gene, clone size. The D gene is left open where the match is weak. Where a row states a size, it is once, few, many or the class of an expanded clone; other rows omit it.

CDR3nt: TGTGCCTGGAGACGACGACAGCTAAACACTGAAGCTTTCTTT
CDR3aa: CAWRRRQLNTEAFF
v_gene: TRBV30
d_gene: .
j_gene: TRBJ1-1
abundance: .

CDR3nt: TGTGCCAGCAGTTACGGACGGGAGTCCTACGAGCAGTACTTC
CDR3aa: CASSYGRESYEQYF
v_gene: TRBV6-6
d_gene: .
j_gene: TRBJ2-7
abundance: once

CDR3nt: TGCAGCGTGGAAGGCCCCCTGACAGGTGATTGGATAGAGACCCAGTACTTC
CDR3aa: CSVEGPLTGDWIETQYF
v_gene: TRBV29-1
d_gene: .
j_gene: TRBJ2-5
abundance: once

CDR3nt: TGCGCCAGCAGCTTGGCCACTAGCGGGAGGGCCGTCTCCTACGAGCAGTACTTC
CDR3aa: CASSLATSGRAVSYEQYF
v_gene: TRBV5-1
d_gene: TRBD2
j_gene: TRBJ2-7
abundance: .

CDR3nt: TGCGCCAGCAGCCACCCCAGGACTCCCTCTACAGATACGCAGTATTTT
CDR3aa: CASSHPRTPSTDTQYF
v_gene: TRBV4-1
d_gene: .
j_gene: TRBJ2-3
abundance: .

CDR3nt: TGTGCCAGTAGTATAGACAGGGGGCTACGCTACGAGCAGTACTTC
CDR3aa: CASSIDRGLRYEQYF
v_gene: TRBV19
d_gene: TRBD1
j_gene: TRBJ2-7
abundance: .

CDR3nt: TGCAGTGCGGAGCAAGAGACCCAGTACTTC
CDR3aa: CSAEQETQYF
v_gene: TRBV20-1
d_gene: .
j_gene: TRBJ2-5
abundance: .

CDR3nt: TGCAGCGTTGAAATCACTGTAGGGGTCACTGAAGCTTTCTTT
CDR3aa: CSVEITVGVTEAFF
v_gene: TRBV29-1
d_gene: .
j_gene: TRBJ1-1
abundance: .

CDR3nt: TGTGCCAGCAGAGGACAGGCAGCTCGCAATGAGCAGTTCTTC
CDR3aa: CASRGQAARNEQFF
v_gene: TRBV6-5
d_gene: TRBD1
j_gene: TRBJ2-1
abundance: .

CDR3nt: TGTGCCAGTAGTAGTCCGGGGATGAGGGATGAGCAGTTCTTC
CDR3aa: CASSSPGMRDEQFF
v_gene: TRBV19
d_gene: .
j_gene: TRBJ2-1
abundance: .

CDR3nt: TGTGCCAGCAGAGGGCAACCGTGGGACAGACCGACCCAGTACTTC
CDR3aa: CASRGQPWDRPTQYF
v_gene: TRBV6-4
d_gene: TRBD1
j_gene: TRBJ2-5
abundance: once

CDR3nt: TGTGCCAGTAGTATCTCCGACAGGGCAACCAATTCACCCCTCCACTTT
CDR3aa: CASSISDRATNSPLHF
v_gene: TRBV19
d_gene: TRBD1
j_gene: TRBJ1-6
abundance: .

CDR3nt: TGTGCCAGCAGTCATCCTAGCGGGGGAATGCGGGAGACCCAGTACTTC
CDR3aa: CASSHPSGGMRETQYF
v_gene: TRBV6-6
d_gene: TRBD2
j_gene: TRBJ2-5
abundance: .

CDR3nt: TGTGCCAGCAGCCCCGGGACAGGAAGGGAGACCCAGTACTTC
CDR3aa: CASSPGTGRETQYF
v_gene: TRBV7-2
d_gene: TRBD1
j_gene: TRBJ2-5
abundance: .

CDR3nt: TGTGCCAGCAGCCTCTTCGGGACAGCTTCCTACAATGAGCAGTTCTTC
CDR3aa: CASSLFGTASYNEQFF
v_gene: TRBV7-9
d_gene: TRBD1
j_gene: TRBJ2-1
abundance: .

CDR3nt: TGTGCCATCAAAAACACCTACAATGAGCAGTTCTTC
CDR3aa: CAIKNTYNEQFF
v_gene: TRBV10-3
d_gene: .
j_gene: TRBJ2-1
abundance: .

CDR3nt: TGTGCCAGCAGCTTAGGGGACAGGGGGCCCAAAAACATTCAGTACTTC
CDR3aa: CASSLGDRGPKNIQYF
v_gene: TRBV7-9
d_gene: TRBD1
j_gene: TRBJ2-4
abundance: .

CDR3nt: TGTGCCAGCAGCTTGGAAGCAGGGGGCGCATCCTACGGGCAGTACTTC
CDR3aa: CASSLEAGGASYGQYF
v_gene: TRBV5-4
d_gene: TRBD1
j_gene: TRBJ2-7
abundance: .

CDR3nt: TGCGCCAGCAGTGATTCAGGGGGGAGCAATCAGCCCCAGCATTTT
CDR3aa: CASSDSGGSNQPQHF
v_gene: TRBV10-2
d_gene: TRBD1
j_gene: TRBJ1-5
abundance: few

CDR3nt: TGTGCCAGCAGAACCGGGACAGGTATCTATAATTCACCCCTCCACTTT
CDR3aa: CASRTGTGIYNSPLHF
v_gene: TRBV21-1
d_gene: .
j_gene: TRBJ1-6
abundance: .

CDR3nt: TGTGCCACCAGCAGAAGAAGAGCGGAGGAGAGCCAGTATTTT
CDR3aa: CATSRRRAEESQYF
v_gene: TRBV15
d_gene: .
j_gene: TRBJ2-3
abundance: .

CDR3nt: TGTGCCAGCAGCCCTACCGGGACTAGGGGCGGGGAGCTGTTTTTT
CDR3aa: CASSPTGTRGGELFF
v_gene: TRBV5-4
d_gene: TRBD2
j_gene: TRBJ2-2
abundance: .

CDR3nt: TGTGCCTTTTGGAGAGACTCAATCTACGAGCAGTACTTC
CDR3aa: CAFWRDSIYEQYF
v_gene: TRBV30
d_gene: .
j_gene: TRBJ2-7
abundance: .

CDR3nt: TGTGCCAGCAGCTTAGAAGGGGCAGGGAAAGCTTTCTTT
CDR3aa: CASSLEGAGKAFF
v_gene: TRBV7-9
d_gene: .
j_gene: TRBJ1-1
abundance: few

CDR3nt: TGTGCCAGCAGCTTCTTCAGGGTTTTGTACAATGAGCAGTTCTTC
CDR3aa: CASSFFRVLYNEQFF
v_gene: TRBV7-2
d_gene: .
j_gene: TRBJ2-1
abundance: .

CDR3nt: TGCGCCAGCAGCTTGGAAAGCGATTCCTACGAGCAGTACTTC
CDR3aa: CASSLESDSYEQYF
v_gene: TRBV5-1
d_gene: .
j_gene: TRBJ2-7
abundance: few

CDR3nt: TGCGCCAGCAGCTTGAAGGCAGGCCATAATCCACAGCCCCAGCATTTT
CDR3aa: CASSLKAGHNPQPQHF
v_gene: TRBV5-1
d_gene: .
j_gene: TRBJ1-5
abundance: .

CDR3nt: TGTGCCAGCAGCAGCCGACAGGGGGTGAAAACTGAAGCTTTCTTT
CDR3aa: CASSSRQGVKTEAFF
v_gene: TRBV5-4
d_gene: TRBD1
j_gene: TRBJ1-1
abundance: .

CDR3nt: TGTGCCAGCAGCTTAGTCGGGGAGGGACGGGGGGGCCAAACTACGCAGTATTTT
CDR3aa: CASSLVGEGRGGQTTQYF
v_gene: TRBV11-1
d_gene: TRBD2
j_gene: TRBJ2-3
abundance: .

CDR3nt: TGTGCCAGCAGCCCCGAAGGAGTGTGGAACACTGAAGCTTTCTTT
CDR3aa: CASSPEGVWNTEAFF
v_gene: TRBV5-6
d_gene: .
j_gene: TRBJ1-1
abundance: few

CDR3nt: TGCGCCAGCAGCACCGGGACTAGCGGGAGGGCTTTAGAGACCCAGTACTTC
CDR3aa: CASSTGTSGRALETQYF
v_gene: TRBV5-1
d_gene: TRBD2
j_gene: TRBJ2-5
abundance: .

CDR3nt: TGTGCCTGGAGTGTGGGGGGGACTGTCTATGGCTACACCTTC
CDR3aa: CAWSVGGTVYGYTF
v_gene: TRBV30
d_gene: .
j_gene: TRBJ1-2
abundance: .

CDR3nt: TGTGCCAGCAGGAGGGACAGGGGTAACTATGGCTACACCTTC
CDR3aa: CASRRDRGNYGYTF
v_gene: TRBV27
d_gene: TRBD1
j_gene: TRBJ1-2
abundance: .

CDR3nt: TGTGCCAGCAGCTTTCCGGGACAGAACACTGAAGCTTTCTTT
CDR3aa: CASSFPGQNTEAFF
v_gene: TRBV7-9
d_gene: .
j_gene: TRBJ1-1
abundance: .